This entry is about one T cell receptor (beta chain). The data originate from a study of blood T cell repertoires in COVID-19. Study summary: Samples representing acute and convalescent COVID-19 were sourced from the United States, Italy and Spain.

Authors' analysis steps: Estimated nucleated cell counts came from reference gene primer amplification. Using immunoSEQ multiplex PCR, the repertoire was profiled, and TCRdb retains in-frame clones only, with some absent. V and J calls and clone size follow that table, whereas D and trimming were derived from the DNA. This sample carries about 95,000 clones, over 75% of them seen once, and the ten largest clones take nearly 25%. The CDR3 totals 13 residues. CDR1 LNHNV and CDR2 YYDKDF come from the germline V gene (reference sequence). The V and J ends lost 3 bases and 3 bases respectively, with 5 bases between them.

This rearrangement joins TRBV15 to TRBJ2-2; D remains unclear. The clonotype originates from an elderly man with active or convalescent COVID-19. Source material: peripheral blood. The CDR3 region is CATSRQDTGELFF. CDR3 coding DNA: TGTGCCACCAGCAGGCAGGACACCGGGGAGCTGTTTTTT.